The clone carrying this TCR beta chain was seen once. The sample is drawn from a study of blood T cell repertoires in COVID-19. Study-level background: Sites in the United States, Italy and Spain provided acute and convalescent COVID-19 samples. PBMCs, B-cell-depleted T cells, or T cells provided the cDNA or gDNA that made up the material.

The CDR3 totals 13 residues. Trimming shortened V by 1 base and J by 4 bases, and 6 bases separated the two germline ends. In the authors' methods: Amplification with reference gene primers provided the estimates of nucleated cell counts. Produced via immunoSEQ multiplex PCR; TCRdb's table is partial and in-frame only. Clone size and V and J calls were adopted from that table, with D and trimming inferred from the DNA. The table lists about 42,000 clones, around 85% of them singletons, with less than 7% in the top ten. Specimen: peripheral blood. The chain carries TRBV12-3 or TRBV12-4 and TRBJ2-3; no clear D. This sequence originates from a man over 45 with active COVID-19. CDR3 region: CASSLDSPDTQYF. The CDR3 region has the DNA TGTGCCAGCAGTTTAGACTCTCCAGATACGCAGTATTTT.